This T cell receptor beta chain came from a study of cytomegalovirus exposure and HLA in healthy donors (dated by TCRdb to 2016 to 2017). A note on the overall study: A later analysis indicated that the 130 or so validation repertoires were generated on the platform also employed for the roughly 730 repertoires of the first cohort. The study aimed to test whether cataloging public T cell receptors could reveal signatures of past pathogen exposure. Along with the roughly 670-subject first cohort, a separate validation cohort of around 110 different subjects was used. To predict cytomegalovirus infection status, the study brought together high-throughput TCR immunosequencing, statistical association of individual TCRs with disease status, and machine learning. The paper as a whole reports these results and caveats: In the study, 150 to 200 TCR beta chains were listed as associated with cytomegalovirus. Most TCR sequences were observed very rarely across donors, whereas some public TCRs were present in many individuals. The authors suggested that the approach could potentially be generalized to other disease states and immunological phenotypes. A few of the identified cytomegalovirus-associated TCR beta chains were confirmed in vitro to be specific for cytomegalovirus antigens. The validation cohort had no HLA typing available for a later analysis, so co-occurrence within that cohort was assessed over all 130 or so repertoires. Of the cluster scores, around 95% were above 0 in a later analysis, which found that TCRs clustered in the first cohort also tended to co-occur in the 130 or so validation repertoires. The classifier was reported to diagnose cytomegalovirus status with high specificity and sensitivity in both the original cohort and the validation cohort.

Here V drops 5 bases and J drops 7 bases, and the junction holds 8 bases not matched to any gene. CDR1 and CDR2 were assigned from the germline V gene (reference sequence) as GTSNPN and SVGIG. The CDR3, cysteine through phenylalanine, is 13 amino acids long. The sequence is cut down to CDR3 DNA, 39 bases in frame from base 1. The donors were included in the validation cohort of 100 to 150 subjects, a group kept apart from the approximately 690-subject first cohort. With respect to this clone: The clone's antigen remains unknown. Per-base quality was not reported, and no clone a single base away is much larger than it.

Library generation was performed with the immunoSEQ multiplex PCR assay. The study's processing was this. A statistical classification framework was built to diagnose cytomegalovirus status from the catalog of TCR beta chain sequences. This immuneACCESS table, as held by TCRdb, lists in-frame sequences with V and J called but not all clones. Of the missing ones, under half trace to an unresolved V gene in checked studies; the others have no known cause. V and J calls and clone size follow that table, whereas D and trimming were derived from the DNA. This sample holds about 170,000 clones; 86% were observed only once. The top ten clones comprise more than 2% of the sample.

Sequencing was performed on PBMCs. The sequence joins TRBV30 to TRBJ1-5; 7 middle bases align to TRBD1. The clonotype comes from a woman aged 18-30 years in good health and CMV-seronegative. The CDR3 corresponds to CAWGTGVRQPQHF. The sequence in DNA is TGTGCCTGGGGAACAGGGGTCAGGCAGCCCCAGCATTTT. When the CDR3 is completed using the reference TRBV30 and TRBJ1-5 genes on either side, the full variable domain is SQTIHQWPATLVQPVGSPLSLECTVEGTSNPNLYWYRQAAGRGLQLLFYSVGIGQISSEVPQNLSASRPQDRQFILSSKKLLLSDSGFYLCAWGTGVRQPQHFGDGTRLSIL.